This T cell receptor (beta chain) was recorded in a study of graft-versus-host responses after intestinal transplantation. Assay used: immunoSEQ multiplex PCR; TCRdb lists only in-frame clones, some missing. The sample yields 90,000 or so clones, roughly 85% seen once. A single count supports this clone. Its antigen is not identified. J lost 1 base, V lost 5 bases, and 7 bases had no gene match. The CDR3 is 15 amino acids. Germline CDR1 is MNHEY and CDR2 is SVGAGI. This sequence originates from a human donor who received an intestinal transplant. This material consisted of unstimulated CD4+ T cells sorted from spleen or lymph node cells, taken before intestinal transplant. This chain links TRBV6-5 with TRBJ1-1; 7 bases are a match to TRBD1. CDR3 coding DNA: TGTGCCAGCAGTCCACAGGGGATTGGGAACACTGAAGCTTTCTTT. Protein sequence: CASSPQGIGNTEAFF.